This TCR beta chain was sequenced in a study of blood T cell repertoires in COVID-19. The wider study: Sites in the United States, Italy and Spain provided acute and convalescent COVID-19 samples.

In terms of age and location, participants ranged from roughly 18 to 100 years and lived in about two dozen US areas. Membership in each cohort depended on participant-reported clinical history. Original methodology: It was from reference gene primer amplification that nucleated cell counts were estimated. Profiling relied on immunoSEQ multiplex PCR, and the TCRdb table lists in-frame clones only, not all of them. V, J and clone size reflect that table, while D and trimming were determined from the DNA. This repertoire shows 250,000 to 350,000 clones, 88% found once; its top ten account for about 3%. This CDR3 contains 17 residues. V shed 0 bases, J shed 5 bases, and the junction held 11 bases outside the gene matches. Germline CDR1 reads SGDLS; CDR2 reads YYNGEE.

The chain employs TRBV9 and TRBJ2-3; 8 bases match TRBD2. The source material was PBMCs or T cells enriched from blood (not recorded which). This clonotype was obtained from a woman aged 50 to 65 who had recovered from COVID-19. The CDR3 DNA sequence: TGTGCCAGCAGCGTAGTCTCAAGCGGGAGTATGGAAGATACGCAGTATTTT. Residues: CASSVVSSGSMEDTQYF.